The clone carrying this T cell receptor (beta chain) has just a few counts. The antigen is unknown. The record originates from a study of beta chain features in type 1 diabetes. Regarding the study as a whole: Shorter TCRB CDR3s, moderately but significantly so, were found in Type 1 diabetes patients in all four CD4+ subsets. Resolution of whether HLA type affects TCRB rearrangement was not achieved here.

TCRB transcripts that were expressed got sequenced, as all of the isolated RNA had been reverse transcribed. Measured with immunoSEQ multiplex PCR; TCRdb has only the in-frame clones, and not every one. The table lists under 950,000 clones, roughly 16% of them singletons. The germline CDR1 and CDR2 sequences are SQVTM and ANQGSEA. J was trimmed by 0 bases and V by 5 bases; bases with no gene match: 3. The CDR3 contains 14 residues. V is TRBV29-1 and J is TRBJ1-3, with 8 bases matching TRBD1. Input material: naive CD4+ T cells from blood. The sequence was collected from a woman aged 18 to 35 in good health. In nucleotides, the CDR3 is TGCAGCGTTTTCGACAGGGGCTCTGGAAACACCATATATTTT. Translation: CSVFDRGSGNTIYF.